The 7 T cell receptor beta chains below all came from one sample that was sequenced in a study of glioma-infiltrating T cells. Using RNA template, CDR3s of TCR alpha and beta were amplified with iRepertoire arm-PCR. TCRdb re-derived calls from the multiplex PCR reads in MiXCR, one entry per CDR3 protein. This sample yields 100,000 to 150,000 distinct CDR3 sequences, of which roughly 23% are seen a single time; roughly 15% belongs to the top ten. The sequencing sample was made of glioma tissue, nonneoplastic brain tissue, or PBMCs (not recorded which). The source of these receptors is a human donor with low-grade glioma or glioblastoma, undergoing nonglioma brain surgery, or in good health (not recorded which).

CDR3 DNA: TGTGCCAGCAGCCAAGTTATAGCCGCTGGCTACACCTTC. Encoded protein: CASSQVIAAGYTF. This chain connects TRBV14 to TRBJ1-2; no clear D. Per germline, CDR1 SGHDN and CDR2 FVKESK. The length of the CDR3 is 13 residues. V was cut by 1 base and J by 7 bases, with 10 bases left in between. Looking up the rest from reference TRBV14 and TRBJ1-2 gives the full variable domain: EAGVTQFPSHSVIEKGQTVTLRCDPISGHDNLYWYRRVMGKEIKFLLHFVKESKQDESGMPNNRFLAERTGGTYSTLKVQPAELEDSGVYFCASSQVIAAGYTFGSGTRLTVV.

As concerns this clonotype: This may be a read error: a much more frequent sequence differs by one nucleotide. The chain is built from TRBV20-1 and TRBJ2-7; D is unclear. Germline CDR1 DFQATT, CDR2 SNEGSKA (reference sequence). The CDR3 contains 11 residues. The CDR3 nucleotides read TGCAGTGCTTTTATCTCCTACGCGCAGTACTTC. Translation: CSAFISYAQYF.

This clonotype was observed at least ten times. The chain carries TRBV4-1 and TRBJ2-3; D not resolved. The V gene lost 0 bases and the J gene lost 4 bases, with 5 bases spanning the gap. CDR3 length: 13 amino acids. Germline V gene data show CDR1 as MGHRA and CDR2 as YSYEKL. In DNA form, the CDR3 reads TGCGCCAGCAGCCAAGACGCCTCAGATACGCAGTATTTT. Protein: CASSQDASDTQYF.

This clonotype was picked up many times. The chain is built from TRBV7-9 and TRBJ1-1; 7 bases line up with TRBD1. The V segment lost 0 bases and the J segment 6 bases; nucleotides outside the gene matches: 7. The CDR3 loop spans 15 amino acids. Germline CDR1 reads SEHNR; CDR2 reads FQNEAQ (reference sequence). The CDR3 DNA follows: TGTGCCAGCAGCTTAGCGACAGGGATTGACGCTGAAGCTTTCTTT. Protein sequence: CASSLATGIDAEAFF. The whole variable domain, filled in from reference TRBV7-9 and TRBJ1-1, reads DTGVSQNPRHKITKRGQNVTFRCDPISEHNRLYWYRQTLGQGPEFLTYFQNEAQLEKSRLLSDRFSAERPKGSFSTLEIQRTEQGDSAMYLCASSLATGIDAEAFFGQGTRLTVV.

Turning to this clonotype: Germline is not matched at one junction end, which may reflect a read error. V is TRBV2 and J is TRBJ2-1; no firm D call. This CDR3 is 15 amino acids long. Per germline, CDR1 SNHLY and CDR2 FYNNEI. CDR3 protein: CASSEAGKSYNERFF. The CDR3 coding sequence is TGTGCCAGCAGTGAAGCGGGGAAGTCCTACAATGAGCGGTTCTTC.

The chain joins TRBV12-3 or TRBV12-4 to TRBJ2-4; 8 bases are shared with TRBD2. V shed 3 bases and J 7 bases; nucleotides not matched to a gene: 5. The CDR3 loop spans 14 amino acids. The CDR3 spells CASSLQRELNIQYF. The CDR3 region has the DNA TGTGCCAGCAGTTTGCAGCGGGAGCTTAACATTCAGTACTTC.

This sequence joins TRBV6-1 and TRBJ1-1; 7 bases fit TRBD1. V was clipped by 0 bases and J by 5 bases; unmatched bases: 15. The CDR3 contains 18 residues. CDR1 is MNHNS and CDR2 is SASEGT in the germline V gene. This CDR3 is CASSEARRRGGAYTEAFF. Here the CDR3 DNA reads TGTGCCAGCAGTGAAGCCAGGAGGAGAGGGGGCGCATATACTGAAGCTTTCTTT.